These 19 T cell receptor beta chains were sequenced from one sample in a study of T cells in women clearing cervical HPV infection. This table comes from immunoSEQ multiplex PCR, and its TCRdb copy is limited to in-frame clones, with some not included. The data include approximately 37,000 clones; the top ten clones carry 5.8%. Sequencing was done on a sample of blood buffy coat. The source is a woman between 18 and 70 years old with a cervical HPV16 infection that either progressed to CIN3+ or cleared (not recorded which).

On this clone: The read ends 3 residues before the CDR3 terminus; that terminus is restored from the germline J gene. The chain couples TRBV25-1 to TRBJ2-1; 10 nucleotides align to TRBD2. Germline V gene lookup returns CDR1 MGHDK and CDR2 SYGVNS. CDR3 length: 17 residues. V shed 3 bases and J 7 bases; nucleotides not matched to a gene: 12. CDR3 amino acids: CASSDRAGGPMENEQFF. Incomplete CDR3 DNA: TGTGCCAGCAGTGACCGAGCGGGAGGGCCGATGGAAAATGAG.

Regarding this clone: The CDR3 end is not reached by the read, which stops 3 residues before it; the germline J gene fills it in. The chain links TRBV18 to TRBJ1-2, with D tentatively TRBD1 (5 bases). Germline CDR1 KGHSH, CDR2 LQKENI. The CDR3 sequence is 13 residues long. Incomplete CDR3 DNA: TGTGCCAGCTCACCCCCGGGAGGGGATACC. Protein sequence: CASSPPGGDT. The whole CDR3 is CASSPPGGDTYTF.

With regard to this clone: The missing CDR3 end, 3 residues past where the read stops, is filled in from the germline J gene. This rearrangement joins TRBV12-3 or TRBV12-4 to TRBJ2-5; 9 nucleotides agree with TRBD1. This CDR3 contains 15 residues. Trimming cost V 5 bases and J 4 bases; bases outside gene matches: 8. The CDR3 region is CASSMNRGPGETQYF. The CDR3 DNA, read in part, is TGTGCCAGCAGTATGAACAGGGGGCCGGGAGAGACC.

Partial CDR3 DNA: TGTGCCAGCAGCTTAGCGAGGACTAGCGGGAGCACCCCCTACGAG. Residues: CASSLARTSGSTPYE. In full, the CDR3 is CASSLARTSGSTPYEQYF. The chain carries TRBV7-2 and TRBJ2-7, with 13 positions matching TRBD2. Read coverage stops 3 residues before the CDR3 terminus; the germline J gene supplies the remainder. Germline CDR1 SGHTA, CDR2 FQGNSA. The CDR3 consists of 18 residues. V lost 0 bases, J lost 2 bases, and 7 bases stayed unmatched.

In regard to this clone: The read terminates 3 residues before the CDR3 end, so the remaining end is supplied by the germline J gene. The chain links TRBV28 to TRBJ2-1; 9 bases map to TRBD2. The length of the CDR3 is 14 residues. CDR1 and CDR2 from the germline V gene are MDHEN and SYDVKM. J gave up 8 bases and V 5 bases, and 7 bases lay outside the gene matches. CDR3 DNA, as far as it was read: TGTGCCAGCAGTCTAGCGGGAAGACGCGATGAG. It is translated as CASSLAGRRDE. The entire CDR3 protein reads CASSLAGRRDEQFF. Full variable domain (remainder filled in from reference TRBV28 and TRBJ2-1): DVKVTQSSRYLVKRTGEKVFLECVQDMDHENMFWYRQDPGLGLRLIYFSYDVKMKEKGDIPEGYSVSREKKERFSLILESASTNQTSMYLCASSLAGRRDEQFFGPGTRLTVL.

Turning to this clone: Sequencing ends 3 residues short of the CDR3 end; the germline J gene provides the rest. The rearrangement joins TRBV7-8 to TRBJ2-7; 9 positions agree with TRBD1. The CDR3 runs 15 residues. Per the germline V gene, CDR1 is SGHVS and CDR2 is FQNEAQ. V lost 4 bases to trimming and J lost 0 bases; unmatched junction nucleotides: 4. The sequenced part of the CDR3 DNA is TGTGCCAGCAGCTCGACAGGGGGATTCTCCTACGAG. This translates into CASSSTGGFSYE. The whole CDR3 is CASSSTGGFSYEQYF.

A word on this clone: The read terminates 3 residues ahead of where the CDR3 ends, so the germline J gene completes it. V is TRBV6-2 or TRBV6-3 and J is TRBJ1-2; D not resolved. The length of the CDR3 is 15 residues. V was trimmed by 0 bases and J by 1 base, leaving 9 bases between them. CDR1 and CDR2 from the germline V gene are MNHEY and SVGEGT. This CDR3 reads CASSYSNKGNYGYTF. The CDR3 DNA, read in part, is TGTGCCAGCAGTTACTCGAATAAGGGTAACTATGGC.

A note on this clone: The read terminates 3 residues before the CDR3 end, so the remaining end is supplied by the germline J gene. The V gene is TRBV10-3, the J gene TRBJ2-1, with 8 nucleotides matching TRBD2. CDR3 length: 16 amino acids. Germline-derived CDR1 and CDR2 are ENHRY and SYGVKD. V was pared by 0 bases and J by 3 bases, with 4 bases of the junction left unmatched. The CDR3 region is CAISESGSGVYNEQFF. CDR3 bases read: TGTGCCATCAGTGAGTCGGGTAGCGGGGTCTACAATGAG.

As regards this clone: The read is 3 residues too short to cover the CDR3 end, so that end is filled in from the germline J gene. The rearrangement uses TRBV5-1 and TRBJ2-3, with D unclear. CDR3 size: 12 residues. CDR1 and CDR2 (germline): SGHRS, YFSETQ. CDR3 loop: CASSRSQETQYF. The sequenced CDR3 bases are TGCGCCAGCAGCCGGTCCCAAGAGACG.

A remark on this clone: The CDR3 end falls 3 residues outside the read, so it is completed with the germline J gene. The V gene is TRBV7-2, the J gene TRBJ2-4, with D tentatively TRBD1 (6 bases). From germline, CDR1 is SGHTA and CDR2 FQGNSA. This CDR3 region has 14 residues. The sequenced part of the CDR3 DNA is TGTGCCAGCAGCTCGGACAGAGCTAACTATGGT. Its translation is CASSSDRANYG. The full CDR3 is CASSSDRANYGQYF.

As regards this clone: The sequenced fragment ends 3 residues before the CDR3 boundary, so the rest is inferred from the germline J gene. The rearrangement uses TRBV11-2 and TRBJ2-5; TRBD2 is a possible D gene (7 bases). This CDR3 is 14 amino acids long. The V gene lost 5 bases and the J gene lost 1 base, with 11 bases spanning the gap. Per the germline V gene, CDR1 is SGHAT and CDR2 is FQNNGV. The CDR3 sequence is CASSRGGPQETQYF. Incomplete CDR3 DNA: TGTGCCAGCAGCCGCGGGGGCCCCCAAGAGACC.

Concerning this clone itself: The read falls 3 residues short of the CDR3 end, and the missing part is taken from the germline J gene. V usage is TRBV19 and J usage is TRBJ2-4, with D tentatively TRBD1 (6 bases). Germline V gene lookup returns CDR1 LNHDA and CDR2 SQIVND (reference sequence). The CDR3 is 15 residues long. The part of the CDR3 DNA that was read is TGTGCCAGTCAAGACTACTCAGGGGCGCGTGAGGGT. Translated, it gives CASQDYSGAREG. The whole CDR3 protein reads CASQDYSGAREGQYF.

Remarks on this clone: Read data end 3 residues before the CDR3 end; the end is taken from the germline J gene. This chain joins TRBV20-1 and TRBJ2-1; perhaps TRBD1 as D (5 bases). The V gene lost 3 bases and the J gene lost 6 bases, with 21 bases spanning the gap. This CDR3 spans 16 amino acids. The V gene's germline CDR1 is DFQATT and CDR2 SNEGSKA (reference sequence). The CDR3 bases that were read are TGCAGTGCTAGCCCCCTCGACAGCCCTAGGATCAATGAG. This codes for CSASPLDSPRINE. In full, the CDR3 reads CSASPLDSPRINEQFF.

CDR3 protein: CASSPSGRRETQYF. The part of the CDR3 DNA that was read is TGTGCCAGCTCACCCAGCGGGAGAAGAGAGACC. This chain uses TRBV18 with TRBJ2-5, with 8 bases fitting TRBD2. The read ends 3 residues before the CDR3 terminus; that terminus is restored from the germline J gene. Germline V CDR1 and CDR2: KGHSH, LQKENI. V shed 3 bases, J shed 4 bases, and the junction held 4 bases outside the gene matches. The CDR3 sequence is 14 residues long.

For this clone: Read data end 3 residues before the CDR3 end; the end is taken from the germline J gene. V gene TRBV7-8 combines with J gene TRBJ1-5; D not certain. The CDR3 has 13 amino acids. V was trimmed by 4 bases and J by 4 bases, leaving 8 bases between them. The germline gives CDR1 SGHVS, CDR2 FQNEAQ. CDR3 sequence reads: CASSYNRNQPQHF. Incomplete CDR3 DNA: TGTGCCAGCAGCTACAACCGTAATCAGCCC.

To note about this clone: The read terminates 3 residues before the CDR3 end, so the remaining end is supplied by the germline J gene. V is TRBV29-1 and J is TRBJ2-2; no reliable D call. V was shortened by 5 bases and J by 4 bases, with 5 bases between the two germline ends. CDR1 and CDR2 (germline): SQVTM, ANQGSEA. The CDR3 runs 11 residues. The sequenced CDR3 bases are TGCAGCGTTACTTTCACCGGGGAG. Residues: CSVTFTGE. The CDR3 in full is CSVTFTGELFF.

Comments on this clone: The CDR3 goes on 3 residues after the read ends, and that part is filled in from the germline J gene. The chain combines TRBV20-1 with TRBJ2-2; 14 bases are shared with TRBD2. The germline gives CDR1 DFQATT, CDR2 SNEGSKA (reference sequence). The V and J ends lost 1 base and 3 bases, in that order; junction bases with no gene match: 19. This CDR3 comprises 22 residues. The CDR3 loop reads CSARVLRSGLAGGSGDTGELFF. The covered CDR3 bases are TGCAGTGCTAGAGTCCTCCGTTCAGGACTAGCGGGAGGCTCGGGGGACACCGGGGAG.

Concerning this clone: The CDR3 goes on 3 residues after the read ends, and that part is filled in from the germline J gene. V and J are TRBV2 and TRBJ2-1; D is uncertain. The CDR3 loop spans 12 amino acids. Trimming cost V 4 bases and J 7 bases, with 8 bases left between them. Germline V lookup: CDR1 SNHLY, CDR2 FYNNEI. The sequenced CDR3 bases are TGTGCCAGCAGTGGATTAGTGAATGAG. Translated: CASSGLVNE. The CDR3 in full is CASSGLVNEQFF.

Concerning this clone itself: The junction does not match germline at one end; this may be a read error. The read falls 3 residues short of the CDR3 end, and the missing part is taken from the germline J gene. V is TRBV7-3 and J is TRBJ2-3, with TRBD2 matching over 8 bases. The CDR3 contains 19 residues. Per germline, CDR1 SGHTA and CDR2 FQGTGA. Partial CDR3 DNA: TGTGCCAGCAGCTTAAGACGGGGGATGCGTCGGGGGGGCACAGAGACG. Its translation: CASSLRRGMRRGGTET. Given in full, the CDR3 is CASSLRRGMRRGGTETQYF.